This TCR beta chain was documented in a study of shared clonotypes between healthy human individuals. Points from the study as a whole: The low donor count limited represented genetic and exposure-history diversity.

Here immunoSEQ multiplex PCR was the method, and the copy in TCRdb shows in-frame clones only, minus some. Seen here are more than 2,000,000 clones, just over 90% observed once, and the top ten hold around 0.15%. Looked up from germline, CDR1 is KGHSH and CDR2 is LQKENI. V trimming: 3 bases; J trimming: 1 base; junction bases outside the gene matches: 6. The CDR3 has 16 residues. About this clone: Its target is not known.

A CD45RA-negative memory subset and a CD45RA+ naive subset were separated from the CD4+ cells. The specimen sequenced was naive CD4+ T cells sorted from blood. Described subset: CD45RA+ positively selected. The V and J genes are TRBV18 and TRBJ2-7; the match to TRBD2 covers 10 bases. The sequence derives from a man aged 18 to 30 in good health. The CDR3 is CASSPIRTSGSYEQYF. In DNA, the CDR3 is TGTGCCAGCTCACCCATACGGACTAGCGGATCCTACGAGCAGTACTTC.